Each of the 21 T cell receptor beta chains below was sequenced from the same sample in a study of T-cell reconstitution after alpha-beta-depleted transplantation in children. Molecular barcoding with unique molecular identifiers was used for the TCRbeta library. Each CDR3 protein is one row after TCRdb ran MiXCR on the PCR reads. The sample includes about 540,000 distinct CDR3 sequences, 27% of them seen just once. The material was PBMCs, obtained before TCRalphabeta/CD19-depleted stem cell transplant. These receptor sequences come from a boy in the first two years of life with Wiskott-Aldrich syndrome, due to receive a stem cell transplant.

There are many counts of this clonotype. The chain is built from TRBV5-1 and TRBJ2-7; D not resolved. Germline lookup yields CDR1 SGHRS and CDR2 YFSETQ. The CDR3 sequence is 13 residues long. Deletions cut 1 base from V and 2 bases from J, with 7 bases between. CDR3 DNA: TGCGCCAGCAGCTTGTCGCAGACCTACGAGCAGTACTTC. Its translation is CASSLSQTYEQYF.

The chain links TRBV5-1 to TRBJ2-7; D is unclear. CDR1 is SGHRS and CDR2 is YFSETQ in the germline V gene. The CDR3 is made up of 13 amino acids. Trimming shortened V by 4 bases and J by 2 bases, and 10 bases separated the two germline ends. CDR3 region: CASSTSAAYEQYF. The CDR3 region has the DNA TGCGCCAGCAGCACCTCCGCCGCCTACGAGCAGTACTTC.

This chain connects TRBV20-1 to TRBJ2-5; 12 bases are shared with TRBD2. The V gene end was trimmed by 5 bases and the J gene end by 4 bases; junction bases not matched to a gene: 11. The V gene's germline CDR1 is DFQATT and CDR2 SNEGSKA (reference sequence). This CDR3 has 16 residues. The CDR3 reads CSASSGRGFRRETQYF. The CDR3 DNA follows: TGCAGTGCTTCTAGCGGGAGGGGTTTCCGCCGAGAGACCCAGTACTTC.

This clonotype appeared a few times. The chain uses TRBV11-2 and TRBJ1-1; D gene uncertain. Trimming cost V 0 bases and J 4 bases, with 12 bases left between them. Per germline, CDR1 SGHAT and CDR2 FQNNGV. This CDR3 is 15 amino acids long. In DNA form, the CDR3 reads TGTGCCAGCAGCTTAGATCAATGGGAGCCCACTGAAGCTTTCTTT. It yields the protein CASSLDQWEPTEAFF.

The chain carries TRBV11-2 and TRBJ2-6; D might be TRBD1 (6 bases). The germline CDR1 and CDR2 sequences are SGHAT and FQNNGV. The CDR3 loop spans 16 amino acids. Trimming pared 5 bases from V and 4 bases from J, leaving 15 bases between. CDR3 amino acids: CASSRSGQYGANVLTF. DNA of the CDR3: TGTGCCAGCAGCCGATCCGGACAGTACGGGGCCAACGTCCTGACTTTC.

The chain is built from TRBV2 and TRBJ1-2, with D maybe TRBD1 (6 bases). The length of the CDR3 is 16 residues. Trimming removed 3 bases at V and 6 bases at J, with 20 bases between. The germline V gene has CDR1 SNHLY and CDR2 FYNNEI. This CDR3 is CASSDQYGGTIDGYTF. Written as DNA, the CDR3 is TGTGCCAGCAGTGACCAATACGGGGGGACAATCGATGGCTACACCTTC. The full variable domain, its missing parts supplied by reference TRBV2 and TRBJ1-2, is EPEVTQTPSHQVTQMGQEVILRCVPISNHLYFYWYRQILGQKVEFLVSFYNNEISEKSEIFDDQFSVERPDGSNFTLKIRSTKLEDSAMYFCASSDQYGGTIDGYTFGSGTRLTVV.

This clonotype was counted between two and nine times. The chain combines TRBV5-6 with TRBJ2-7; D might be TRBD1 (6 bases). The length of the CDR3 is 15 residues. With 4 bases removed from V and 2 bases from J, the gap between germline ends came to 16 bases. Germline loops: CDR1 SGHDT, CDR2 YYEEEE. In nucleotides, the CDR3 is TGTGCCAGCAGCCCAACAGGGACGGTCACCTACGAGCAGTACTTC. This codes for CASSPTGTVTYEQYF.

The chain links TRBV19 to TRBJ2-1; a weak D match, TRBD2 (6 bases). The CDR3 has 17 residues. V was cut by 6 bases and J by 8 bases, with 26 bases left in between. Germline V gives CDR1 LNHDA, CDR2 SQIVND (reference sequence). The CDR3 sequence: CASSLLPSVSYADEQFF. In DNA, the CDR3 is TGTGCCAGTAGCCTCCTCCCTAGCGTGAGTTATGCAGATGAGCAGTTCTTC.

The V gene is TRBV20-1, the J gene TRBJ2-5, with TRBD1 identical over 9 bases. J gave up 5 bases and V 4 bases, and 5 bases lay outside the gene matches. Germline V gene lookup returns CDR1 DFQATT and CDR2 SNEGSKA (reference sequence). The CDR3 extends over 13 amino acids. The CDR3 bases are TGCAGTGCTAAAACAGGGGGCTGGGAGACCCAGTACTTC. Its protein product is CSAKTGGWETQYF.

This clonotype showed up just a few times. V and J are TRBV7-8 and TRBJ1-5, with a possible D match to TRBD1 (6 bases). The germline CDR1 and CDR2 sequences are SGHVS and FQNEAQ. V was clipped by 1 base and J by 7 bases, with 14 bases between them. The CDR3 sequence is 15 residues long. CDR3 region: CASSLVRTGGQPQHF. The CDR3, as DNA: TGTGCCAGCAGCTTAGTTAGGACGGGGGGCCAGCCCCAGCATTTT.

The chain uses TRBV7-4 and TRBJ2-1; 13 bases line up with TRBD2. Germline loops: CDR1 SGHVT, CDR2 SQSDAQ. V was pared by 1 base and J by 0 bases, with 21 bases of the junction left unmatched. This CDR3 is built from 24 residues. The CDR3 DNA sequence: TGTGCCAGCAGCTTAGTTATTCCAGGGAGACTAGCGGGAGGTCCTACTAGCTCCTACAATGAGCAGTTCTTC. Its protein product is CASSLVIPGRLAGGPTSSYNEQFF. The variable domain in full, with the rest retrieved from reference TRBV7-4 and TRBJ2-1, is GAGVSQSPRYKVAKRGRDVALRCDSISGHVTLYWYRQTLGQGSEVLTYSQSDAQRDKSGRPSGRFSAERPERSVSTLKIQRTEQGDSAVYLCASSLVIPGRLAGGPTSSYNEQFFGPGTRLTVL.

CDR3: CASSLDRGRGNTEAFF. The CDR3, as DNA: TGCGCCAGCAGCTTGGACAGGGGCAGGGGAAACACTGAAGCTTTCTTT. The chain uses TRBV5-1 and TRBJ1-1; 7 bases are a match to TRBD1. The CDR3 totals 16 residues. The germline gives CDR1 SGHRS, CDR2 YFSETQ. The trim removed 0 bases at V and 2 bases at J, leaving 7 bases unmatched.

This clonotype was counted between two and nine times. The V gene is TRBV5-1, the J gene TRBJ2-2; D is uncertain. V was clipped by 1 base and J by 1 base, with 5 bases between them. In germline, CDR1 is SGHRS, CDR2 YFSETQ. This CDR3 is built from 14 residues. CDR3 sequence: CASSLLQNTGELFF. CDR3 nucleotides: TGCGCCAGCAGCTTGCTACAGAACACCGGGGAGCTGTTTTTT.

V is TRBV5-1 and J is TRBJ2-6, with 10 bases that match TRBD2. The CDR3 covers 17 residues. The V gene's germline CDR1 is SGHRS and CDR2 YFSETQ. V gave up 7 bases and J gave up 0 bases; unmatched junction bases: 7. The CDR3 region has the DNA TGCGCCAGCTCCCGGACTAGCGGCCACTCTGGGGCCAACGTCCTGACTTTC. As protein: CASSRTSGHSGANVLTF.

The chain has TRBV25-1 and TRBJ2-3; a weak D match, TRBD1 (5 bases). CDR1 MGHDK and CDR2 SYGVNS come from the germline V gene. Deletions cut 4 bases from V and 4 bases from J, with 12 bases between. CDR3 length: 14 residues. The CDR3 loop is CASSARVDADTQYF. In DNA, the CDR3 is TGTGCCAGCAGTGCCAGGGTCGACGCAGATACGCAGTATTTT.

This chain connects TRBV25-1 to TRBJ1-2; D might be TRBD1 (5 bases). Trimming removed 7 bases at V and 2 bases at J, with 11 bases between. Germline values: CDR1 MGHDK, CDR2 SYGVNS. The CDR3 has 13 residues. The CDR3 is CASKNRLNYGYTF. CDR3 nucleotide sequence: TGTGCCAGCAAAAACAGGCTCAACTATGGCTACACCTTC.

This rearrangement joins TRBV6-1 to TRBJ2-1; 9 positions agree with TRBD2. The V segment lost 5 bases and the J segment 7 bases; nucleotides outside the gene matches: 15. Per the germline V gene, CDR1 is MNHNS and CDR2 is SASEGT. The CDR3 has 17 amino acids. The CDR3 DNA follows: TGTGCCAGCAGTCTGCGGGTAGCGGGAGTATTAGGGAATGAGCAGTTCTTC. It translates to CASSLRVAGVLGNEQFF.

The chain uses TRBV10-3 and TRBJ2-3; unclear D gene. The germline V gene encodes CDR1 ENHRY and CDR2 SYGVKD. V was trimmed by 2 bases and J by 2 bases, leaving 5 bases between them. CDR3 size: 13 residues. CDR3 amino acids: CAISEVSTDTQYF. The CDR3 coding sequence is TGTGCCATCAGTGAGGTCTCCACAGATACGCAGTATTTT.

The gene calls are TRBV4-2 and TRBJ2-5; 11 bases fit TRBD2. Germline CDR1 and CDR2: LGHNA and YNFKEQ. Trimming at V came to 4 bases and at J to 0 bases, leaving 10 bases not matched to a gene. The CDR3 loop spans 18 amino acids. CDR3 amino acids: CASSPGHGTSGYQETQYF. The CDR3 DNA sequence: TGTGCCAGCAGCCCAGGACACGGGACTAGCGGATACCAAGAGACCCAGTACTTC.

This clonotype was detected only a few times. This rearrangement joins TRBV5-1 to TRBJ2-1; 7 nucleotides align to TRBD1. The CDR3 spans 16 residues. V was clipped by 4 bases and J by 2 bases; unmatched bases: 9. Germline V lookup: CDR1 SGHRS, CDR2 YFSETQ. CDR3 sequence reads: CASSLVGGATYNEQFF. The CDR3 DNA follows: TGCGCCAGCAGCCTGGTAGGGGGCGCGACCTACAATGAGCAGTTCTTC.

The chain links TRBV20-1 to TRBJ1-4; 12 positions agree with TRBD1. CDR1 is DFQATT and CDR2 is SNEGSKA in the germline V gene (reference sequence). The CDR3 is 15 residues long. Losses at the gene ends were 6 bases for V and 8 bases for J; bases not matched to a gene: 10. The CDR3 sequence: CSAKRPGTGGEKLFF. In DNA form, the CDR3 reads TGCAGTGCCAAAAGGCCTGGGACAGGGGGCGAAAAACTGTTTTTT.